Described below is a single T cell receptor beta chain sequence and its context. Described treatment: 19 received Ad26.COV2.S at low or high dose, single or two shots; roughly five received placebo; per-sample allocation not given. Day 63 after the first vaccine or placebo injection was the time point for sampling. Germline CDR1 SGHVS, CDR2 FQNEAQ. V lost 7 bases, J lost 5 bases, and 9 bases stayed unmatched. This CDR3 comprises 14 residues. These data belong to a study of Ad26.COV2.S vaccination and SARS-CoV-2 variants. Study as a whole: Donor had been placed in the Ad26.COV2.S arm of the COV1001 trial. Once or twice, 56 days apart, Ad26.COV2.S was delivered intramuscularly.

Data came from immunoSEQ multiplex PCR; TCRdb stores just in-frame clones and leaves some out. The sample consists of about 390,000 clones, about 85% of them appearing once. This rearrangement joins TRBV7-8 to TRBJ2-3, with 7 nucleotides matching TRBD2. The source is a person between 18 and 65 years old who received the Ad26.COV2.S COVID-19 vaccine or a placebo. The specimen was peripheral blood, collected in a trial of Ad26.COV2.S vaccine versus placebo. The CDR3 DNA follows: TGTGCCAGCACTCATAATGGGAGGGTAGATACGCAGTATTTT. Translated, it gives CASTHNGRVDTQYF.